In this sample, the clone carrying this TCR beta chain turned up a few times. The data originate from a study of shared clonotypes between healthy human individuals. The study enrolled healthy HIV-negative adults without recent acute infections or vaccinations as donors. This CDR3 is 13 amino acids long. V was pared by 2 bases and J by 9 bases, with 11 bases between. Looked up from germline, CDR1 is SGHTA and CDR2 is FQGNSA. Deep-level assay runs were performed. Replicate PCRs were loaded with around 280 ng DNA from unsorted PBMC, 30,000 or so T cell genomes. Clones were read by immunoSEQ multiplex PCR, and TCRdb kept only the in-frame ones, dropping some. The sample consists of about 560,000 clones, around 81% of them appearing once.

The chain combines TRBV7-2 with TRBJ1-5, with D uncertain. This clonotype originated in a woman aged 40 to 55 in good health. Some clones in this sample may be carry-over from other donors' samples. The sequenced sample consisted of PBMCs. The CDR3 DNA reads TGTGCCAGCAGCTTAAATGCATTAGGGCCCCAGCATTTT. It specifies CASSLNALGPQHF.